The T cell receptor (beta chain) under discussion was sequenced for a study of blood T cell repertoires in COVID-19. The germline V gene encodes CDR1 SGHVS and CDR2 FQNEAQ. The CDR3 covers 15 residues. V lost 0 bases, J lost 5 bases, and 13 bases lay in between. Here immunoSEQ multiplex PCR was the method, and the copy in TCRdb shows in-frame clones only, minus some. This table holds roughly 100,000 clones, around 86% found once. Material for sequencing was peripheral blood. This chain joins TRBV7-8 and TRBJ1-1; tentative D call: TRBD1 (5 bases). The sequence derives from a man in his fifties or sixties with active or convalescent COVID-19. CDR3 amino acids: CASSLALQGYTEAFF. The CDR3 DNA reads as TGTGCCAGCAGCTTAGCGCTCCAGGGATATACTGAAGCTTTCTTT.